This T cell receptor beta chain is drawn from a study of blood T cell repertoires in COVID-19. On the study more broadly: Specimens from acute and convalescent COVID-19 originated in the United States, Italy and Spain. PBMCs, B-cell-depleted T cells, or T cells provided the cDNA or gDNA that made up the material.

Trimming took 2 bases from V and 1 from J, leaving 8 bases between them. The germline CDR1 and CDR2 sequences are LNHDA and SQIVND (reference sequence). This CDR3 comprises 14 residues. Authors' data handling: Counts of nucleated cells, estimated from reference gene primer amplification, were obtained. Sequencing used immunoSEQ multiplex PCR; TCRdb keeps in-frame clones, though not all of them. V, J and clone size are taken as reported in that table, and D and trimming were inferred from the DNA itself. The table has about 220,000 clones, about 90% seen once. V is TRBV19 and J is TRBJ1-1, with unresolved D. Sample: peripheral blood. This receptor was taken from a middle-aged man with active or convalescent COVID-19. CDR3 in DNA: TGTGCCAGTAGTATAACCAGAAGGAACACTGAAGCTTTCTTT. Translation: CASSITRRNTEAFF.